This T cell receptor (beta chain) is drawn from a study of cytomegalovirus exposure and HLA in healthy donors. Germline assignment: CDR1 WSHSY and CDR2 SAAADI. V lost 3 bases, J lost 0 bases, and 9 bases lay in between. The CDR3 spans 15 residues. The PCR had 60 Vbeta and 13 Jbeta primers. Data came from immunoSEQ multiplex PCR; TCRdb stores just in-frame clones and leaves some out. The table lists approximately 110,000 clones, about 79% of them singletons. The source is a man aged 45-60 years in good health and CMV-seropositive. Input material: PBMCs. The chain couples TRBV10-2 to TRBJ1-5; tentative D call: TRBD1 (6 bases). This chain's CDR3 is CASSETGISNQPQHF. The CDR3 DNA follows: TGCGCCAGCAGTGAAACAGGGATTAGCAATCAGCCCCAGCATTTT.